The rows below give T cell receptor beta chains drawn from one sample of a study of blood T cell repertoires in COVID-19. The table came from immunoSEQ multiplex PCR; TCRdb's copy has only in-frame clones and leaves some out. The data hold about 53,000 clones, with about 88% observed a single time. Sequences were obtained from peripheral blood. All receptors come from a man aged 60 to 75 with active COVID-19. The CDR3 runs from the conserved cysteine through the conserved F or W. Fields, in order: clone size, D gene, J gene, V gene, CDR3 protein, CDR3 DNA. The D gene is left open where the match is weak. The size entry is marked missing in some rows and otherwise reads once, few, many or a size class.

. TRBD1 TRBJ1-5 TRBV5-1 CASSLGAQGGQSNQPQHF TGCGCCAGCAGCTTGGGGGCACAGGGGGGCCAAAGCAATCAGCCCCAGCATTTT
. TRBD1 TRBJ2-1 TRBV11-3 CASSLGEDRASEQFF TGTGCCAGCAGCTTAGGAGAGGACAGGGCGAGTGAGCAGTTCTTC
. . TRBJ1-3 TRBV2 CASSDRGNTIYF TGTGCCAGCAGTGACCGGGGAAACACCATATATTTT
. TRBD2 TRBJ2-1 TRBV20-1 CSASRAGSLNEQFF TGCAGTGCTAGTCGAGCGGGATCCCTCAATGAGCAGTTCTTC
. . TRBJ1-1 TRBV9 CASSVVGGNTEAFF TGTGCCAGCAGCGTAGTTGGCGGGAACACTGAAGCTTTCTTT
once TRBD1 TRBJ2-7 TRBV7-2 CASSPQGAYEQYF TGTGCCAGCAGCCCGCAGGGGGCCTACGAGCAGTACTTC
. TRBD2 TRBJ2-1 TRBV5-1 CASSHQSGDNEQFF TGCGCCAGCAGCCACCAAAGCGGGGACAATGAGCAGTTCTTC
. . TRBJ1-1 TRBV4-2 CASSRFGQAGGEAFF TGTGCCAGCAGCCGCTTTGGGCAGGCCGGAGGTGAAGCTTTCTTT
. . TRBJ2-7 TRBV2 CASSPSSAVSSYEQYF TGTGCCAGCAGTCCCTCCTCAGCGGTTAGCTCCTACGAGCAGTACTTC
. TRBD1 TRBJ2-7 TRBV9 CASSARLGTGVNEQYF TGTGCCAGCAGCGCGAGATTAGGGACAGGGGTAAACGAGCAGTACTTC
. TRBD2 TRBJ2-4 TRBV19 CASSIGGSGITKNIQYF TGTGCCAGTAGTATAGGAGGTAGCGGGATAACCAAAAACATTCAGTACTTC
. . TRBJ1-5 TRBV6-6 CASSPGGNSNQPQHF TGTGCCAGCAGCCCCGGGGGTAATAGCAATCAGCCCCAGCATTTT
. TRBD2 TRBJ2-5 TRBV5-8 CASSLSGLAEETQYF TGTGCCAGCAGCTTGTCCGGACTAGCAGAAGAGACCCAGTACTTC
. . TRBJ2-1 TRBV28 CASSGRVDEQFF TGTGCCAGCAGCGGTCGGGTCGATGAGCAGTTCTTC
. . TRBJ2-5 TRBV7-6 CASSLAPTSNQETQYF TGTGCCAGCAGCTTAGCGCCTACTAGCAACCAAGAGACCCAGTACTTC
. . TRBJ2-7 TRBV12-5 CASGLRAWGQLHSYEQYF TGTGCTAGTGGTTTGAGGGCTTGGGGGCAGCTCCACTCCTACGAGCAGTACTTC
. TRBD2 TRBJ2-1 TRBV18 CASSPRSATSGGSSYNEQFF TGTGCCAGCTCACCCCGGTCTGCGACTAGCGGAGGAAGCTCCTACAATGAGCAGTTCTTC
. TRBD1 TRBJ2-7 TRBV19 CASSSRTGVYEQYF TGTGCCAGTAGTTCCAGGACAGGGGTCTACGAGCAGTACTTC
. . TRBJ2-2 TRBV7-3 CASSLSRDGELFF TGTGCCAGCAGCTTATCCAGGGACGGGGAGCTGTTTTTT
few . TRBJ2-1 TRBV29-1 CSFRSLFSLNNEQFF TGCAGCTTCCGAAGCCTATTCTCTTTGAACAATGAGCAGTTCTTC
. . TRBJ1-5 TRBV7-2 CASSLSQSNQPQHF TGTGCCAGCAGCTTATCCCAAAGCAATCAGCCCCAGCATTTT
few . TRBJ1-2 TRBV27 CASTPKQGRNYGYTF TGTGCCAGCACCCCAAAACAGGGTCGAAACTATGGCTACACCTTC
. . TRBJ2-4 TRBV2 CASTFLATPYIQYF TGTGCCAGCACTTTCCTAGCGACCCCGTACATTCAGTACTTC
. TRBD2 TRBJ2-2 TRBV7-3 CASSLLATNTGELFF TGTGCCAGCAGCCTACTAGCGACCAACACCGGGGAGCTGTTTTTT
. TRBD2 TRBJ2-7 TRBV7-6 CDFSREKSYEQYF TGTGACTTCTCGCGGGAGAAGAGTTACGAGCAGTACTTC
. . TRBJ2-7 TRBV28 CASSLGGISSYEQYF TGTGCCAGCAGTTTGGGCGGGATTTCTTCCTACGAGCAGTACTTC
. . TRBJ1-1 TRBV5-1 CASSPGVMNTEAFF TGCGCCAGCTCCCCGGGAGTCATGAACACTGAAGCTTTCTTT
. . TRBJ2-1 TRBV11-2 CASSHEPGAEQFF TGTGCCAGCAGCCACGAACCAGGGGCGGAGCAGTTCTTC
. TRBD1 TRBJ2-2 TRBV19 CASSFPGTGGGDTGELFF TGTGCCAGTAGTTTCCCCGGGACAGGGGGCGGCGACACCGGGGAGCTGTTTTTT
. . TRBJ2-5 TRBV7-2 CASSLAQGKETQYF TGTGCCAGCAGCTTAGCTCAGGGGAAAGAGACCCAGTACTTC
. TRBD2 TRBJ2-5 TRBV2 CASASSGAPETQYF TGTGCCAGCGCGTCTAGCGGAGCCCCAGAGACCCAGTACTTC
. TRBD1 TRBJ1-4 TRBV29-1 CSVGTEGEKLFF TGCAGCGTAGGGACAGAGGGGGAAAAACTGTTTTTT
few TRBD2 TRBJ2-7 TRBV7-6 CASSQVLAGGSYEQYF TGTGCCAGCAGCCAGGTTCTAGCGGGAGGCTCCTACGAGCAGTACTTC
. TRBD1 TRBJ1-4 TRBV10-3 CASRDRGDEKLFF TGTGCCTCCCGTGACAGGGGAGATGAAAAACTGTTTTTT
few . TRBJ1-4 TRBV30 CAWRSRAANEKLFF TGTGCCTGGAGAAGCAGGGCGGCTAATGAAAAACTGTTTTTT
medium-sized TRBD2 TRBJ2-3 TRBV6-1 CASSVTSGTYTDTQYF TGTGCCAGCAGTGTTACTAGCGGGACCTACACAGATACGCAGTATTTT
. TRBD1 TRBJ1-6 TRBV7-2 CASSLRDSYNSPLHF TGTGCCAGCAGCCTCCGGGACAGTTATAATTCACCCCTCCACTTT
. TRBD2 TRBJ2-7 TRBV7-2 CASSLAGGPREQYF TGTGCCAGCAGCTTAGCGGGAGGGCCTCGGGAGCAGTACTTC
. TRBD2 TRBJ2-7 TRBV11-2 CASSWGTRLDPYEQYF TGTGCCAGCAGCTGGGGGACTAGACTGGACCCCTACGAGCAGTACTTC
. . TRBJ2-3 TRBV27 CASSPWDITSTDTQYF TGTGCCAGCAGTCCTTGGGACATAACTAGCACAGATACGCAGTATTTT